This T cell receptor (beta chain) was observed in a study of metastatic and nonmetastatic thyroid tumors. From the PCR reads, TCRdb re-called clones with MiXCR. The sample has roughly 58,000 clones, less than 5% seen once. Not a single patient had been given any form of treatment at any point before undergoing thyroid surgery. The V gene lost 4 bases and the J gene lost 5 bases, with 15 bases spanning the gap. From germline, CDR1 is SGHRS and CDR2 YFSETQ. The CDR3 spans 14 residues. This sequence was found in a female donor with papillary thyroid cancer or a benign thyroid nodule (not recorded which). Some clones in this sample may be carry-over from other donors' samples. This sequence joins TRBV5-1 and TRBJ2-5; perhaps TRBD1 as D (6 bases). Sequenced input: blood. The CDR3 is CASSAWTAGETQYF. The CDR3 nucleotides are TGCGCCAGCAGCGCTTGGACAGCCGGGGAGACCCAGTACTTC.